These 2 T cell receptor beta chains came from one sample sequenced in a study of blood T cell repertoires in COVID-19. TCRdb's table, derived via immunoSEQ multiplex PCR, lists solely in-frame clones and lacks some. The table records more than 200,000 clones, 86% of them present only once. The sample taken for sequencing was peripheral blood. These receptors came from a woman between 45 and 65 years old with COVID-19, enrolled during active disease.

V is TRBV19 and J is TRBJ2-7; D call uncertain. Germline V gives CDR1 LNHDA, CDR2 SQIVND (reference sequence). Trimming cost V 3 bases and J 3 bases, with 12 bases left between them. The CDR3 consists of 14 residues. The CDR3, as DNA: TGTGCCAGTAGTATCGGTCAATTTGGCTACGAGCAGTACTTC. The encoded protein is CASSIGQFGYEQYF.

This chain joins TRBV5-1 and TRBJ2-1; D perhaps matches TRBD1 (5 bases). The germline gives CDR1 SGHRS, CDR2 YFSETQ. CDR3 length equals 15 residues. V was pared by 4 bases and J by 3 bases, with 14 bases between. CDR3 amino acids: CASSPPLDSYNEQFF. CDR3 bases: TGCGCCAGCAGCCCCCCGCTTGACAGCTACAATGAGCAGTTCTTC.